The T cell receptor beta chain described here comes from a study of T cell clones after liver transplantation. Only in-frame clones appear in the TCRdb table, and some are missing; sequencing was by immunoSEQ multiplex PCR. Of about 100,000 clones listed, approximately 78% are singletons. This clone was seen only a few times. The junction had 9 bases not matched to a gene; V was cut back by 6 bases and J by 6 bases. Germline V gene data show CDR1 as SQVTM and CDR2 as ANQGSEA. The CDR3 is 13 residues long. The clonotype comes from a human donor who received a liver transplant. The chain employs TRBV29-1 and TRBJ1-1; 8 bases line up with TRBD1. Here the sequenced sample was CD4+ T cells from blood, taken before liver transplant. CDR3: CSVEDRVYSEAFF. The CDR3 coding sequence is TGCAGCGTCGAGGACAGGGTCTATTCTGAAGCTTTCTTT.